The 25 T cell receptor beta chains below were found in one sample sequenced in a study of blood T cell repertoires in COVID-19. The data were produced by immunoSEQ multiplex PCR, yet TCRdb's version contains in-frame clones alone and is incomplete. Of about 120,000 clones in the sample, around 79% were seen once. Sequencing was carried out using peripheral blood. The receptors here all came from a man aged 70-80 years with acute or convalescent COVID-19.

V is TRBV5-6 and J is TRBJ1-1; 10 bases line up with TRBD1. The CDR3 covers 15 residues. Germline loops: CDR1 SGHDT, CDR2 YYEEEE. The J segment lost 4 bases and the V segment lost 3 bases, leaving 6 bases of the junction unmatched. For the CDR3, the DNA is TGTGCCAGCAGCTGGGACAGGGGTAAAAGCACTGAAGCTTTCTTT. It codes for CASSWDRGKSTEAFF.

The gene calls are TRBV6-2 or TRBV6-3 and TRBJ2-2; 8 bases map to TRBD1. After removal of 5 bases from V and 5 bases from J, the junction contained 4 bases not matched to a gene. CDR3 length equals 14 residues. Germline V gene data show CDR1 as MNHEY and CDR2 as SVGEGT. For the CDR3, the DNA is TGTGCCAGCAGTCGTACAGGGGGAACCGGGGAGCTGTTTTTT. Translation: CASSRTGGTGELFF.

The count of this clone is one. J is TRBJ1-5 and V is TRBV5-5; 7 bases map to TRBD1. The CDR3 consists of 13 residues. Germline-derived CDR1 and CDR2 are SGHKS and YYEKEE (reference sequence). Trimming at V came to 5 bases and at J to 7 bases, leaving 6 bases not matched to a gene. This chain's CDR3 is CASSTGVKQPQHF. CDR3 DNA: TGTGCCAGCAGTACAGGGGTTAAACAGCCCCAGCATTTT.

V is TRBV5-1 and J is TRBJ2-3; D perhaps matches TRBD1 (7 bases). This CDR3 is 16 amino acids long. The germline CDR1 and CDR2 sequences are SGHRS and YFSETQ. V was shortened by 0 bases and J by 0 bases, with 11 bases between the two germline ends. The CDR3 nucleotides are TGCGCCAGCAGCTTGGGGAGGGACAGTAGCACAGATACGCAGTATTTT. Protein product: CASSLGRDSSTDTQYF. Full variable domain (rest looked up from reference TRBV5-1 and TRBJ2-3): KAGVTQTPRYLIKTRGQQVTLSCSPISGHRSVSWYQQTPGQGLQFLFEYFSETQRNKGNFPGRFSGRQFSNSRSEMNVSTLELGDSALYLCASSLGRDSSTDTQYFGPGTRLTVL.

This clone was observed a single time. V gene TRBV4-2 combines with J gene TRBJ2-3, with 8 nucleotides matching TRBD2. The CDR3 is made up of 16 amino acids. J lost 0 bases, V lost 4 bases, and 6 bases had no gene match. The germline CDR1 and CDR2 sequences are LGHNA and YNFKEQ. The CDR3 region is CASSLQAGVSTDTQYF. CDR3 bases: TGTGCCAGCAGCCTCCAAGCGGGGGTGAGCACAGATACGCAGTATTTT.

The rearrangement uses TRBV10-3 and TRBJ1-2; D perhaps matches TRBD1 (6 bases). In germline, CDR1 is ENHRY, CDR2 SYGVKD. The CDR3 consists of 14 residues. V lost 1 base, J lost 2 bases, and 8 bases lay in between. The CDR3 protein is CAISEYRDNYGYTF. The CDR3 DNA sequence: TGTGCCATCAGTGAGTACAGGGACAACTATGGCTACACCTTC.

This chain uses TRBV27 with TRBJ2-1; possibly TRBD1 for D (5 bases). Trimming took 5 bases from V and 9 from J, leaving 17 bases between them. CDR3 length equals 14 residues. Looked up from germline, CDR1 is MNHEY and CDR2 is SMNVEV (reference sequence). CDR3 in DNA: TGTGCCAGCAGTACCCGACAGTGGGTAATTGAGCAGTTCTTC. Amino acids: CASSTRQWVIEQFF.

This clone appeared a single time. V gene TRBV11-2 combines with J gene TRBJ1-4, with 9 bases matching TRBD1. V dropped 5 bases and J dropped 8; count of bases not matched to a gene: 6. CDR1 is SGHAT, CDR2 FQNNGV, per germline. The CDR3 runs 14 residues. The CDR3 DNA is TGTGCCAGCAGCCACAGGGGGCTAGGGGAAAAACTGTTTTTT. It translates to CASSHRGLGEKLFF.

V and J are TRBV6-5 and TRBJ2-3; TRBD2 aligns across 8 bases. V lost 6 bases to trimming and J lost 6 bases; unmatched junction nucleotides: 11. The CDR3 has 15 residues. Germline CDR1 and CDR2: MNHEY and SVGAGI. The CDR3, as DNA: TGTGCCAGCAGGGCGGGGACTAGAGATTCGGATACGCAGTATTTT. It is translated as CASRAGTRDSDTQYF.

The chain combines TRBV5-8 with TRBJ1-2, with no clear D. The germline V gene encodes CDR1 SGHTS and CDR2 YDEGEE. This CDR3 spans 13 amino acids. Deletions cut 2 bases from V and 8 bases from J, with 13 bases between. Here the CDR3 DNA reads TGTGCCAGCAGCTTATTGGCCGGAGGAGGCTACACCTTC. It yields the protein CASSLLAGGGYTF.

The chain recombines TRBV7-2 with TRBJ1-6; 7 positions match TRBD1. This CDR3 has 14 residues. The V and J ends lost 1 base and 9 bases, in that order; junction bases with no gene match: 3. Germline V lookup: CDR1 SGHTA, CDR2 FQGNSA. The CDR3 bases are TGTGCCAGCAGCTTAGACAGGGGTAGTTCACCCCTCCACTTT. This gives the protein CASSLDRGSSPLHF.

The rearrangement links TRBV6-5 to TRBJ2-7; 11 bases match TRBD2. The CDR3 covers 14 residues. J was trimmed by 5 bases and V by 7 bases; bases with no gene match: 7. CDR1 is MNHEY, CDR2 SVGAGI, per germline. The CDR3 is CASNTVAGGDEQYF. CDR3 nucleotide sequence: TGTGCCAGCAATACAGTAGCGGGGGGGGACGAGCAGTACTTC.

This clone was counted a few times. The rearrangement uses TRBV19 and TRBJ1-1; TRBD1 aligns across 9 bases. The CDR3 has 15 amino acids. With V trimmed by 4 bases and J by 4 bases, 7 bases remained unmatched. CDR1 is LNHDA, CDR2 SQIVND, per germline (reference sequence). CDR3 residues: CASSSNRDRVTEAFF. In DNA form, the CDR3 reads TGTGCCAGTAGTAGCAACCGGGACAGGGTCACTGAAGCTTTCTTT.

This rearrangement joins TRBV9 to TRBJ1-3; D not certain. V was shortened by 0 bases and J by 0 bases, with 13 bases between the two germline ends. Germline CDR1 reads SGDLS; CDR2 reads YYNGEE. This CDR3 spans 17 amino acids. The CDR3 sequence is CASSVASQPFSGNTIYF. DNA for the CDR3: TGTGCCAGCAGCGTAGCTAGCCAGCCTTTCTCTGGAAACACCATATATTTT.

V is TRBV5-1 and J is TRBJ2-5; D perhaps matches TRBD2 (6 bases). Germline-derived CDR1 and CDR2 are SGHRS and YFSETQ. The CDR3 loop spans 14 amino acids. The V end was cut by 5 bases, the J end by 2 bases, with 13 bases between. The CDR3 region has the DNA TGCGCCAGCAGGGAGGTAGCGGTTCAAGAGACCCAGTACTTC. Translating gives CASREVAVQETQYF.

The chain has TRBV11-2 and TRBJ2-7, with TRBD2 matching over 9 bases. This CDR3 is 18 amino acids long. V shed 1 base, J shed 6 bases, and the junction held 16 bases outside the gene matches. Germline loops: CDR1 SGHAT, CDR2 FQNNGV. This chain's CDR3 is CASSLVWRGGIGSREQYF. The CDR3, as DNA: TGTGCCAGCAGCTTAGTATGGCGGGGGGGTATTGGTTCGCGCGAGCAGTACTTC.

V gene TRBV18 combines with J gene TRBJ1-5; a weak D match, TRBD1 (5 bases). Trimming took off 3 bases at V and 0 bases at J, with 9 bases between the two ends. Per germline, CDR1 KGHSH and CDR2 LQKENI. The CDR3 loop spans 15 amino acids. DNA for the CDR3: TGTGCCAGCTCACCGGGACTCGCTAGCAATCAGCCCCAGCATTTT. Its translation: CASSPGLASNQPQHF.

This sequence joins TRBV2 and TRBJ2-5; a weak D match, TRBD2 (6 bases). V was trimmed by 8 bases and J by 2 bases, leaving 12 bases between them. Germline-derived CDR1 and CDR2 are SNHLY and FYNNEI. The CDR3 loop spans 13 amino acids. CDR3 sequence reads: CASGGLPQETQYF. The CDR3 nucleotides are TGTGCCAGCGGCGGACTACCACAAGAGACCCAGTACTTC.

CDR3 loop: CAIKRGPTHEQYF. The DNA for the CDR3 is TGTGCCATTAAAAGGGGCCCTACCCACGAGCAGTACTTC. The chain is built from TRBV10-3 and TRBJ2-7; D is perhaps TRBD1 (5 bases). The CDR3 extends over 13 amino acids. Trimming removed 9 bases from V and 5 bases from J, with 17 bases in between. The germline CDR1 and CDR2 sequences are ENHRY and SYGVKD.

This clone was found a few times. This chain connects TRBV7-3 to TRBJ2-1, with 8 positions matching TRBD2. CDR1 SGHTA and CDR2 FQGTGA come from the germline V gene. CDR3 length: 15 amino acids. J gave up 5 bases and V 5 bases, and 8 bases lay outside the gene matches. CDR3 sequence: CASSPRGASNNEQFF. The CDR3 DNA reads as TGTGCCAGCAGCCCGCGGGGGGCTTCGAACAATGAGCAGTTCTTC.

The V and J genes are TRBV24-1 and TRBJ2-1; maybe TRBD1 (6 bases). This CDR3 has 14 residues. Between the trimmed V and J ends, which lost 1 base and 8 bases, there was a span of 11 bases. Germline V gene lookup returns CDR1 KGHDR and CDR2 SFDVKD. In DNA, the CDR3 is TGTGCCACCAGTGATTTAACAGAGGGGGATGAGCAGTTCTTC. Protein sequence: CATSDLTEGDEQFF.

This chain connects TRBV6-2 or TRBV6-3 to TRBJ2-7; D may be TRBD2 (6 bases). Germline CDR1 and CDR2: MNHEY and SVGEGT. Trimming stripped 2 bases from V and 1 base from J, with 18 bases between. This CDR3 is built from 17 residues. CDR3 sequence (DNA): TGTGCCAGCAGTTACCCCCTTTCGGGCGCGGGATCCTACGAGCAGTACTTC. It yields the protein CASSYPLSGAGSYEQYF.

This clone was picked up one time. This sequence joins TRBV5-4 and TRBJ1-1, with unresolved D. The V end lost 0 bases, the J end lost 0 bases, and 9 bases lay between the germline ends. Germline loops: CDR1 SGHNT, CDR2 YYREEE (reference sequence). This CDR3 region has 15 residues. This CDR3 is CASSLEGALNTEAFF. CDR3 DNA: TGTGCCAGCAGCTTGGAAGGAGCCTTGAACACTGAAGCTTTCTTT.

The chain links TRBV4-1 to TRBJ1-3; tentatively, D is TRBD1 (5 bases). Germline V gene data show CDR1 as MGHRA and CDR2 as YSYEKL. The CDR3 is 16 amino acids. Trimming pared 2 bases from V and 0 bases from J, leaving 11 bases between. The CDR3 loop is CASSQFAQVSGNTIYF. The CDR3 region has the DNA TGCGCCAGCAGCCAATTCGCACAGGTCTCTGGAAACACCATATATTTT.

Here the CDR3 reads CASSTGTGPLGGQFF. CDR3 coding DNA: TGTGCCAGCAGCACAGGGACAGGGCCTCTAGGGGGGCAGTTCTTC. The rearrangement joins TRBV5-4 to TRBJ2-1; 9 positions agree with TRBD1. Per germline, CDR1 SGHNT and CDR2 YYREEE (reference sequence). This CDR3 is built from 15 residues. J lost 12 bases, V lost 4 bases, and 14 bases had no gene match.